Described below is a single T cell receptor beta chain sequence and its context. The data were taken from a study of blood T cell repertoires in COVID-19. Enrolled through a virtual design, the participants were between roughly 18 and 100 years of age and came from 24 US areas. Germline CDR1 is LGHDT and CDR2 is YNNKEL (reference sequence). The CDR3 has 14 residues. V shed 1 base and J shed 5 bases, with 11 bases lying between them. Produced via immunoSEQ multiplex PCR; TCRdb's table is partial and in-frame only. Of more than 250,000 clones in the sample, about 90% were seen once. Material: PBMCs or T cells enriched from blood (not recorded which). The TCR originated in a woman aged 30 to 39 who had recovered from COVID-19. This chain links TRBV3-1 (or the pseudogene TRBV3-2) with TRBJ1-1; no clear D. DNA of the CDR3: TGTGCCAGCAGCCAAGGGCAGTCGGGGACTGAAGCTTTCTTT. Its protein product is CASSQGQSGTEAFF.